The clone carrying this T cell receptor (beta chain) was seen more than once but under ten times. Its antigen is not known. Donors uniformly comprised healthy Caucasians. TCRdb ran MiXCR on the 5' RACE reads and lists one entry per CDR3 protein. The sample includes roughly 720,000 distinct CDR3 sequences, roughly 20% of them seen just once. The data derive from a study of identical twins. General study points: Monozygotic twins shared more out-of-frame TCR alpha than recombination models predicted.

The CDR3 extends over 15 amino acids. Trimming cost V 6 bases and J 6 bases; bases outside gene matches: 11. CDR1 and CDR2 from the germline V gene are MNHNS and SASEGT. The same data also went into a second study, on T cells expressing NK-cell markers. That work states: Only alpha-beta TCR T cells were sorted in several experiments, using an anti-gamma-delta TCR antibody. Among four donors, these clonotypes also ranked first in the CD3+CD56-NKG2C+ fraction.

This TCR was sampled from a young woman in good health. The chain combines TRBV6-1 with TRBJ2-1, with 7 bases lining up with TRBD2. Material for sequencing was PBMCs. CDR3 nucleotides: TGTGCCAGCAGCCCCCTTGGTGGGGGGGTCAATGAGCAGTTCTTC. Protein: CASSPLGGGVNEQFF.